This entry features one T cell receptor beta chain sequence. This clone was observed a handful of times. This clone's antigen is unknown. Base quality data are lacking; no much larger clone is found one base away. The CDR3 regions of human TCRbeta chains were analyzed by immunosequencing. On the authors' methods: TCRs in the repertoires were matched against a reference library of SARS-CoV-2-specific TCRs that had been generated with the MIRA antigen-specificity platform. Breadth was defined as the fraction of unique TCRs that were SARS-CoV-2-associated, and depth was defined as the fraction of total T cells that were SARS-CoV-2-associated. Using the MIRA data, each spike-specific TCR was mapped to the spike region that the TCR reacts to and placed in a CD4 or CD8 class. Log10-transformed breadth and depth values were compared by one-way ANOVA with Sidak's multiple comparisons tests. TCRdb provides this immuneACCESS table in a form limited to in-frame rearrangements. Some clones are lacking; in checked studies, under half of them reflect an unresolved V gene, and why the rest are absent is not known. V and J calls and clone size are those listed in that table; D and trimming were worked out from the DNA. The table for this sample lists roughly 120,000 clones; 87% of them were counted only once. In total, the top ten clones hold around 7.2% of the sample.

The data belong to a study of T cell responses to AZD1222 COVID-19 vaccine (dated by TCRdb to about 2021). Some background on the complete study: AZD1222 recipients given second doses at about 4 weeks or at about 12 weeks were pooled, since spike-specific TCR depth and breadth were not found to differ between the two schedules. A total of approximately 240 trial participants underwent TCR sequencing, of whom 207 received two doses of AZD1222 and around 25 received two doses of the MenACWY control vaccine. Enrollment into the trials was organized by age into subgroups of 18-55, 56-69 and 70-plus years, and those subgroups contained around 150, 28 and 57 TCR-sequenced participants, respectively.

The CDR3 has 15 amino acids, counting the end cysteine and phenylalanine. The retained sequence is limited to the CDR3, 45 bases, with the frame set at the first base. From V the trimming removes 3 bases and from J it removes 2 bases, while the gene matches leave 3 bases of the junction unaccounted for. The germline V gene gives CDR1 as SGHTA and CDR2 as FQGNSA. The sample's time point label is to be understood as: baseline before first vaccination. Samples from vaccinated people were obtained from the UK trials COV001 and COV002, which included a single-blind randomized controlled phase 2/3 trial of AZD1222 (ChAdOx1 nCoV-19) in healthy adults. Trial participant PBMC samples were collected at day 0 and day 28 after the second dose for TCRbeta chain sequencing. The research as a whole found: Conclusions about previously exposed vaccinees were limited because only a handful of AZD1222 recipients were SARS-CoV-2 seropositive at baseline. Participants were mostly white British, with more females than males. The authors suggested clonal diversity may have been underestimated. The 56-69-year group was small, and its depth increase did not reach significance, likely because of low power. A significant rise in spike-specific TCR breadth and depth was observed after two AZD1222 doses relative to day 0 and relative to MenACWY recipients. Nearly half of unique spike-specific TCRs reportedly recognized epitopes outside regions mutated in the B.1.351 and B.1.1.7 variants. Because no samples from the day 14 peak response were available, repertoires could be characterized only after the peak T cell response. Vaccine-associated CD4 TCRs spanned the whole spike protein, with dominant responses in regions 160-218 and 743-854.

The sample in question was peripheral blood, obtained on day 0 of AZD1222 vaccination. The TCR originated in an adult in good health. The chain couples TRBV7-2 to TRBJ2-1, with TRBD1 identical over 8 junction bases. The CDR3 reads as follows: CASSLTGATYNEQFF. The nucleotide sequence is TGTGCCAGCAGCTTGACAGGGGCGACCTACAATGAGCAGTTCTTC. The CDR3, completed at both ends by the reference TRBV7-2 and TRBJ2-1 genes, gives the full variable domain GAGVSQSPSNKVTEKGKDVELRCDPISGHTALYWYRQSLGQGLEFLIYFQGNSAPDKSGLPSDRFSAERTGGSVSTLTIQRTQQEDSAVYLCASSLTGATYNEQFFGPGTRLTVL.